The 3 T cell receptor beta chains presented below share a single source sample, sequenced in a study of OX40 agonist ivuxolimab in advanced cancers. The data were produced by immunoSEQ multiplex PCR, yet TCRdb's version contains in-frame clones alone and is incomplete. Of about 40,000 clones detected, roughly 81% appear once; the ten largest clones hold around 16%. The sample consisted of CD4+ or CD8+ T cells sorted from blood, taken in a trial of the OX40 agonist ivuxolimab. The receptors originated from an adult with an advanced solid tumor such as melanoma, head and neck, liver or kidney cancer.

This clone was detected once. The CDR3 DNA follows: TGTGCTAGTGGCGCCGGGCCAGGGGGCGTTCAAGAGACCCAGTACTTC. It is translated as CASGAGPGGVQETQYF. The chain carries TRBV12-5 and TRBJ2-5; TRBD1 agrees at 8 bases. The junction had 11 bases not matched to a gene; V was cut back by 6 bases and J by 2 bases. CDR3 size: 16 residues. Germline lookup yields CDR1 LGHNT and CDR2 FRNRAP. The full variable domain, completed using reference TRBV12-5 and TRBJ2-5, is DARVTQTPRHKVTEMGQEVTMRCQPILGHNTVFWYRQTMMQGLELLAYFRNRAPLDDSGMPKDRFSAEMPDATLATLKIQPSEPRDSAVYFCASGAGPGGVQETQYFGPGTRLLVL.

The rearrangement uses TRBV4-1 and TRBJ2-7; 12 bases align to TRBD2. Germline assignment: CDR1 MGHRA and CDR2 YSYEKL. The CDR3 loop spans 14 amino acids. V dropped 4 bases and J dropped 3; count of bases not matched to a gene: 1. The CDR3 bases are TGCGCCAGCAGCCGGACTAGCGGGGACTACGAGCAGTACTTC. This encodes CASSRTSGDYEQYF.

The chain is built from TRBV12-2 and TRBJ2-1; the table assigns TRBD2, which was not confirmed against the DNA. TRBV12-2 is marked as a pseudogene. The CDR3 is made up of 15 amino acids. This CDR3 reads CASRSSGYPYNEQFF. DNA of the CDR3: TGTGCAAGTCGCTCTAGCGGGTACCCCTACAATGAGCAGTTCTTC.